This T cell receptor beta chain originates from a study of blood T cell repertoires in COVID-19. Clones were sequenced by immunoSEQ multiplex PCR, and TCRdb holds only the in-frame ones, with some missing. The table shows fewer than 95,000 clones, with 70% to 90% occurring only once. Source material: peripheral blood. The TCR comes from an elderly woman with acute or convalescent COVID-19.

The CDR3 DNA sequence: TGCGCCAGCAGCTTGGCTACTAGCGGGGGTTTCGCAGATACGCAGTATTTT. Its translation is CASSLATSGGFADTQYF. The chain links TRBV5-1 to TRBJ2-3, with 11 bases aligning to TRBD2. From germline, CDR1 is SGHRS and CDR2 YFSETQ. V lost 0 bases, J lost 4 bases, and 7 bases stayed unmatched. The CDR3 has 17 amino acids. The entire variable domain, with the rest obtained from reference TRBV5-1 and TRBJ2-3, is as follows: KAGVTQTPRYLIKTRGQQVTLSCSPISGHRSVSWYQQTPGQGLQFLFEYFSETQRNKGNFPGRFSGRQFSNSRSEMNVSTLELGDSALYLCASSLATSGGFADTQYFGPGTRLTVL.